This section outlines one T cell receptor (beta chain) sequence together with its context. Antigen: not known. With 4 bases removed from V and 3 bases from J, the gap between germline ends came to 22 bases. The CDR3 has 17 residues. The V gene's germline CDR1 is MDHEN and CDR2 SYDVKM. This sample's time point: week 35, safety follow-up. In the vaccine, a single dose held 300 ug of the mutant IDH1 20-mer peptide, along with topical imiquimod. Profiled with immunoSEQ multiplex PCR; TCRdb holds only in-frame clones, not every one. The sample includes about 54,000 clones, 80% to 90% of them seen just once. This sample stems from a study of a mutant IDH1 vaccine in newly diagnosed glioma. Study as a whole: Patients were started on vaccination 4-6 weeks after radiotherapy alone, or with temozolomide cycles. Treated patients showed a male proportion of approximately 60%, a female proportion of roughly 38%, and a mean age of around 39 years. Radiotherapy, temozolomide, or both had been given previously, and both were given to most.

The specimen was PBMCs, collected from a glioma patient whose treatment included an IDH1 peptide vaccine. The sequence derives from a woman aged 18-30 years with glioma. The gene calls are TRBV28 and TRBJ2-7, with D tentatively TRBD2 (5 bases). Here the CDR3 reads CASSSGILTTEGYEQYF. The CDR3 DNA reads TGTGCCAGCAGTTCGGGGATCCTAACCACTGAAGGCTACGAGCAGTACTTC.